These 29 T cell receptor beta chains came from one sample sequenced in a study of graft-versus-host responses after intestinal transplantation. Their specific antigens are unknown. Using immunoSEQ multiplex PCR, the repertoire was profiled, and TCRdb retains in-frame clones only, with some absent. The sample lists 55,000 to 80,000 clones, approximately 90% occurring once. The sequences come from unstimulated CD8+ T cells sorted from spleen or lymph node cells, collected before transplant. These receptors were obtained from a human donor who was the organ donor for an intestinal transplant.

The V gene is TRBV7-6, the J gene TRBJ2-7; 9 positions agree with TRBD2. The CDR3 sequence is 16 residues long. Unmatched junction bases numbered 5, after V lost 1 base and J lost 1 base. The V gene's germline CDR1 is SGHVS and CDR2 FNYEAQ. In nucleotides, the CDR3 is TGTGCCAGCAGCTTAGAGGCTAGCGGGAAATCCTACGAGCAGTACTTC. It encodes CASSLEASGKSYEQYF.

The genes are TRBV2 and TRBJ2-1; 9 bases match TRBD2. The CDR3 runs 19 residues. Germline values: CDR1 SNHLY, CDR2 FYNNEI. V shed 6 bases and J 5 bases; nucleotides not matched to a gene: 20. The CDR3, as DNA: TGTGCCAGCAGAGGCCACTCCACTTTAGCGGGAGCTCGGCACAATGAGCAGTTCTTC. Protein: CASRGHSTLAGARHNEQFF.

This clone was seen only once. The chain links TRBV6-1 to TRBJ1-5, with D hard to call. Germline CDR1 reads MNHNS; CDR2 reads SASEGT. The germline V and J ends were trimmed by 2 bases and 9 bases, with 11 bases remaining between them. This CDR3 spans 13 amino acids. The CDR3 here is CASSELGRWPQHF. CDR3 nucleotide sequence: TGTGCCAGCAGTGAATTGGGGAGATGGCCCCAGCATTTT.

CDR3 nucleotides: TGCGCCAGCAGTGGACTACTCTTCTACGAGCAGTACTTC. It encodes CASSGLLFYEQYF. The chain couples TRBV4-1 to TRBJ2-7; D perhaps matches TRBD2 (6 bases). Deletions cut 6 bases from V and 3 bases from J, with 12 bases between. The CDR3 sequence is 13 residues long. The germline gives CDR1 MGHRA, CDR2 YSYEKL.

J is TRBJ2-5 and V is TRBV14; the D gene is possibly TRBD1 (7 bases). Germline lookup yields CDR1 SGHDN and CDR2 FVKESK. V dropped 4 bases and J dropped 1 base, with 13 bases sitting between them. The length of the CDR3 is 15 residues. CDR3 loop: CASSRRDRAQETQYF. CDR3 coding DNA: TGTGCCAGCAGCCGGCGGGACAGAGCCCAAGAGACCCAGTACTTC.

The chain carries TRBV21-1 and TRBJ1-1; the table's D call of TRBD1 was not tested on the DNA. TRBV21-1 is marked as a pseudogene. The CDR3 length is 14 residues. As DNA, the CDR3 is TGTGCCAGCAGCAAACCAGGGGGCAGGACTGAAGCTTTCTTT. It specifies CASSKPGGRTEAFF.

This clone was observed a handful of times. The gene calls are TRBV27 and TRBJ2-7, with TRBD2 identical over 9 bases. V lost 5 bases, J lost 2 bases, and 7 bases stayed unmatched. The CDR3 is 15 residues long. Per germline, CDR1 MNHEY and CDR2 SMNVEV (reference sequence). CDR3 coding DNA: TGTGCCAGCAGTCTAAGTAGCGGGAGTGCCTACGAGCAGTACTTC. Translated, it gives CASSLSSGSAYEQYF.

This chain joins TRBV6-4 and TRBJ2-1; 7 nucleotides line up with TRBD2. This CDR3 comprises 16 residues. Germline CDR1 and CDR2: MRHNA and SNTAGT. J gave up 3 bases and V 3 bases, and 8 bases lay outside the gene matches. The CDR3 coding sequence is TGTGCCAGCAGTGAAGAAAGCGGGGTAGGCTACAATGAGCAGTTCTTC. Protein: CASSEESGVGYNEQFF.

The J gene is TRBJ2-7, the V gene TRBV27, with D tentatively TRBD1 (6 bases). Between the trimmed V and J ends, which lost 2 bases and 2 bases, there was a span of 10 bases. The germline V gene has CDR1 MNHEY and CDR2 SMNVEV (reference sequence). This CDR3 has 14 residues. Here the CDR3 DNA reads TGTGCCAGCAGTTTAGCGGACAGTACCTACGAGCAGTACTTC. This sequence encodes CASSLADSTYEQYF.

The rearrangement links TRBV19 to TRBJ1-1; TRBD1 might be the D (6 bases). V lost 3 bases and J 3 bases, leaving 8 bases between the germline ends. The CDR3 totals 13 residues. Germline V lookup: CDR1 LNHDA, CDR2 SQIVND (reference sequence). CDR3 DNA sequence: TGTGCCAGTAGTATTGGACAGCACACTGAAGCTTTCTTT. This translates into CASSIGQHTEAFF.

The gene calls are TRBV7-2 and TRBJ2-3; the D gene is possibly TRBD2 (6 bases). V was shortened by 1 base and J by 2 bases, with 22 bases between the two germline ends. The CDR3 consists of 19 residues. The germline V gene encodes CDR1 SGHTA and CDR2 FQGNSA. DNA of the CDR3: TGTGCCAGCAGCTTAGGACCCTTGGGGGGAGGACCACTCACAGATACGCAGTATTTT. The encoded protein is CASSLGPLGGGPLTDTQYF.

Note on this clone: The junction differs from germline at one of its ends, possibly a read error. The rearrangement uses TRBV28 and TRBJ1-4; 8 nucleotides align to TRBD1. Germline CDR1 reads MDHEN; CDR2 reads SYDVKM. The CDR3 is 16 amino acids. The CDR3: CASSLLQGATNEKLFF. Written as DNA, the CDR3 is TGTGCCAGCAGCTTATTACAGGGGGCAACTAATGAAAAACTGTTTTTT.

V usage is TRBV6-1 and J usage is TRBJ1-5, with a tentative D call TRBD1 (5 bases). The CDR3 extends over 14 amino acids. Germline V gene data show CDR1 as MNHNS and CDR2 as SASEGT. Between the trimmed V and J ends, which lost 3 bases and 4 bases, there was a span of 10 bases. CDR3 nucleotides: TGTGCCAGCAGTGAGTGGCAGGGTAATCAGCCCCAGCATTTT. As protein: CASSEWQGNQPQHF.

CDR3 region: CASSPGLAYEQYF. CDR3 sequence (DNA): TGTGCCAGCAGCCCGGGACTAGCCTACGAGCAGTACTTC. The chain recombines TRBV5-4 with TRBJ2-7; 8 nucleotides match TRBD2. The V gene's germline CDR1 is SGHNT and CDR2 YYREEE (reference sequence). V trimming: 4 bases; J trimming: 2 bases; junction bases outside the gene matches: 2. The CDR3 contains 13 residues.

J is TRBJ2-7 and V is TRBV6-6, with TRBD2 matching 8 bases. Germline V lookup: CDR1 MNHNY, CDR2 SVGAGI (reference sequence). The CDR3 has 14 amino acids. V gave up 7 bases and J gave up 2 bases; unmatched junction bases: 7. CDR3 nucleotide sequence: TGTGCCAGCACCCTACTAGCGGCTCCCTACGAGCAGTACTTC. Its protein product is CASTLLAAPYEQYF.

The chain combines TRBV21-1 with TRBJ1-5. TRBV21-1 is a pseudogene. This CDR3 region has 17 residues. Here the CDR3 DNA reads TGTGCCAGCAGCAAAAAGGGGAGGGGGTTCAGCAATCGGCCCCAGCATTTT. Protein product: CASSKKGRGFSNRPQHF.

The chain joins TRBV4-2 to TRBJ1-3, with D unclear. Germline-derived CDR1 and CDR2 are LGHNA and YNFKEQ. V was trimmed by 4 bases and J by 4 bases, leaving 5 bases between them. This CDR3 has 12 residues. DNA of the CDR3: TGTGCCAGCAGCCCGGGAGGAAACACCATATATTTT. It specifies CASSPGGNTIYF.

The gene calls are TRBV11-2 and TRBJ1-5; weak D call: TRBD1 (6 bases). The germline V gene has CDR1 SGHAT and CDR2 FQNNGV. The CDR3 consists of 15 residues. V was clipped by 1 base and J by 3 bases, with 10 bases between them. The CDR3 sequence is CASSLGRGPNQPQHF. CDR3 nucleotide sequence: TGTGCCAGCAGCTTAGGGCGGGGGCCCAATCAGCCCCAGCATTTT.

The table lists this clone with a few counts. The CDR3 here is CAWTSGLAGVAGELFF. The CDR3 coding sequence is TGTGCCTGGACCTCGGGACTAGCGGGAGTCGCCGGGGAGCTGTTTTTT. The rearrangement links TRBV30 to TRBJ2-2; 14 bases agree with TRBD2. CDR1 GTSNPN and CDR2 SVGIG come from the germline V gene (reference sequence). V shed 4 bases and J 6 bases; nucleotides not matched to a gene: 7. The CDR3 runs 16 residues.

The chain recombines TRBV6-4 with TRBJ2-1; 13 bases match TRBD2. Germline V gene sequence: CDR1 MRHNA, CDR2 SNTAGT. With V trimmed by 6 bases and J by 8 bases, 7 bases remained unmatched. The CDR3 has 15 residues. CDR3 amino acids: CASSPLAGGNDEQFF. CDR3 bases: TGTGCCAGCAGCCCACTAGCGGGAGGGAACGATGAGCAGTTCTTC.

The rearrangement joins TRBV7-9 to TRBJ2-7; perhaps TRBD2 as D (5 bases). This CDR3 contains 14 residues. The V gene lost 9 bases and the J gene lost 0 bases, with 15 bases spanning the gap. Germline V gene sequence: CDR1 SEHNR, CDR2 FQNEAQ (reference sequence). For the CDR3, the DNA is TGTGCCAGTTCTTCCTCTGGGAGCTCCTACGAGCAGTACTTC. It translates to CASSSSGSSYEQYF. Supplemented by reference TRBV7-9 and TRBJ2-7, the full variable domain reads DTGVSQNPRHKITKRGQNVTFRCDPISEHNRLYWYRQTLGQGPEFLTYFQNEAQLEKSRLLSDRFSAERPKGSFSTLEIQRTEQGDSAMYLCASSSSGSSYEQYFGPGTRLTVT.

In DNA, the CDR3 is TGTGCCAGCAGCGAGTGGACAGGGGGTGGGTACAATGAGCAGTTCTTC. It encodes CASSEWTGGGYNEQFF. This chain uses TRBV5-5 with TRBJ2-1, with TRBD1 matching 10 bases. From germline, CDR1 is SGHKS and CDR2 YYEKEE (reference sequence). This CDR3 has 16 residues. The J segment lost 4 bases and the V segment lost 4 bases, leaving 8 bases of the junction unmatched.

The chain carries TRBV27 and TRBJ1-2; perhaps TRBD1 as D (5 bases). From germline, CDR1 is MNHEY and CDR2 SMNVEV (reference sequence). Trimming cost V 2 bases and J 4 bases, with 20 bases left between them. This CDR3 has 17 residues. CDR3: CASSLAGQIGIAYGYTF. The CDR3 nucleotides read TGTGCCAGCAGTTTAGCGGGGCAGATTGGGATAGCCTATGGCTACACCTTC.

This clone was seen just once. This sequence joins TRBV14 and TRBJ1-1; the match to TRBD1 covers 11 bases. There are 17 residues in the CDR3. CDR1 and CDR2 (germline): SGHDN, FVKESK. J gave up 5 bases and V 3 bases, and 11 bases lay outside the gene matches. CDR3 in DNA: TGTGCCAGCAGCCATCTCCCGGGACAGGGGGATGAAACTGAAGCTTTCTTT. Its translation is CASSHLPGQGDETEAFF.

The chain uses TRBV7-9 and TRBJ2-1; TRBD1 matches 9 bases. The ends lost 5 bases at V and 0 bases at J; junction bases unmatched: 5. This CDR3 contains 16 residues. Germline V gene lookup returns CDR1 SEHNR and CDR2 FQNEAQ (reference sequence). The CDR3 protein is CASSPGTGTSYNEQFF. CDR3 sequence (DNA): TGTGCCAGCAGCCCCGGGACAGGGACCTCCTACAATGAGCAGTTCTTC. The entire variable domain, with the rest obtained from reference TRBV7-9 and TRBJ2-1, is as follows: DTGVSQNPRHKITKRGQNVTFRCDPISEHNRLYWYRQTLGQGPEFLTYFQNEAQLEKSRLLSDRFSAERPKGSFSTLEIQRTEQGDSAMYLCASSPGTGTSYNEQFFGPGTRLTVL.

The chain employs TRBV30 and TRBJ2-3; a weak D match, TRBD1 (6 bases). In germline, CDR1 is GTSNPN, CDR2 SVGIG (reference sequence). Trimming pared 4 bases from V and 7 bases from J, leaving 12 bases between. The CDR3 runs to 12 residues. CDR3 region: CAWNPDSHTQYF. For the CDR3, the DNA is TGTGCCTGGAACCCGGACAGTCATACGCAGTATTTT.

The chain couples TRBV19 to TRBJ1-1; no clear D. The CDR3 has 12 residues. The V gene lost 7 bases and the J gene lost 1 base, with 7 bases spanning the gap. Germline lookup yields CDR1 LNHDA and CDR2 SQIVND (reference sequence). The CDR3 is CASIAGNTEAFF. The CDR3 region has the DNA TGTGCCAGTATAGCGGGGAACACTGAAGCTTTCTTT.

The CDR3, as DNA: TGTGCCAGCAGCCGCCCACCTATATCAAATCAGCCCCAGCATTTT. Its translation: CASSRPPISNQPQHF. The V and J genes are TRBV21-1 and TRBJ1-5. TRBV21-1 is tagged as a pseudogene. The length of the CDR3 is 15 residues.

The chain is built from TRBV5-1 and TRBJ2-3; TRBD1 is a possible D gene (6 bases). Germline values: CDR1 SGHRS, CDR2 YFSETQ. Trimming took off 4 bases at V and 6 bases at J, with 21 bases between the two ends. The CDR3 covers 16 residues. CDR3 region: CASSPGDTIRTDTQYF. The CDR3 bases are TGCGCCAGCAGCCCCGGGGACACAATAAGGACGGATACGCAGTATTTT.